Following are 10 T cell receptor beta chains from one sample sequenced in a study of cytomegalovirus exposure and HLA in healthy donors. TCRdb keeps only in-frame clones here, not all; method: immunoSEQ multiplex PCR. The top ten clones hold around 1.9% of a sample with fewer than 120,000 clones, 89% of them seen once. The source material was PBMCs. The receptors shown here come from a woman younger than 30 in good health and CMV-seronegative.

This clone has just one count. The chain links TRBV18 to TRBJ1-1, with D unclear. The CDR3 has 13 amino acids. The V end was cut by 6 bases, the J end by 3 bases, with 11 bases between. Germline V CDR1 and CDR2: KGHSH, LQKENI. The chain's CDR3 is CASSPTPDTEAFF. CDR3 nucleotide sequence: TGTGCCAGCTCCCCCACCCCGGACACTGAAGCTTTCTTT.

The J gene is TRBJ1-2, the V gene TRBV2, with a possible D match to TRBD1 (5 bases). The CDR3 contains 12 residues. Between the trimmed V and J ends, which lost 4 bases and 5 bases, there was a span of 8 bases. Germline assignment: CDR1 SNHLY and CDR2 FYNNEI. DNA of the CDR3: TGTGCCAGCAGTGCCCGACAGTATGGCTACACCTTC. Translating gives CASSARQYGYTF.

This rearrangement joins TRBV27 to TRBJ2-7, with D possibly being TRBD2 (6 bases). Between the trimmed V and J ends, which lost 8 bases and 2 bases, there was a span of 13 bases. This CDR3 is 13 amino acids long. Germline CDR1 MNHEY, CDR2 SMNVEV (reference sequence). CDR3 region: CASAILAPYEQYF. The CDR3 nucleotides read TGTGCCAGCGCCATCCTAGCGCCCTACGAGCAGTACTTC.

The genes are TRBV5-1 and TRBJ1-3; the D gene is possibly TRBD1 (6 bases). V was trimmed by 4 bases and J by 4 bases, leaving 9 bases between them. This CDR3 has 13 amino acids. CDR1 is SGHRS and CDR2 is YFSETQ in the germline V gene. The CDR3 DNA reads TGCGCCAGCAGCCCCCAGGGGGGAAACACCATATATTTT. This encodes CASSPQGGNTIYF.

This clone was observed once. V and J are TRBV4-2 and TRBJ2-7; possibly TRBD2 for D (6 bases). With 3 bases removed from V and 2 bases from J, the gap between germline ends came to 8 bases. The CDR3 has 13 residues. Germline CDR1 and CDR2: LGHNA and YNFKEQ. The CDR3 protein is CASSHGGTYEQYF. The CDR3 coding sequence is TGTGCCAGCAGCCATGGGGGGACCTACGAGCAGTACTTC.

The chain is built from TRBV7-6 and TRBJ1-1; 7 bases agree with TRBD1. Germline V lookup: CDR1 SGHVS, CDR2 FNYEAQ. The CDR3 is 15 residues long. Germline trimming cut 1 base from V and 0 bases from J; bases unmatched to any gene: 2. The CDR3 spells CASSLEGGMNTEAFF. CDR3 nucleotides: TGTGCCAGCAGCTTAGAAGGGGGCATGAACACTGAAGCTTTCTTT.

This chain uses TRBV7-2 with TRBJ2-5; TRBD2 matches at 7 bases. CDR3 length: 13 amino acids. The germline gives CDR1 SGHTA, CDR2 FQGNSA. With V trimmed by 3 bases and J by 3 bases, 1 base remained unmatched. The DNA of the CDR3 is TGTGCCAGCAGCTTTCTAGCGGAAGAGACCCAGTACTTC. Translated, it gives CASSFLAEETQYF.

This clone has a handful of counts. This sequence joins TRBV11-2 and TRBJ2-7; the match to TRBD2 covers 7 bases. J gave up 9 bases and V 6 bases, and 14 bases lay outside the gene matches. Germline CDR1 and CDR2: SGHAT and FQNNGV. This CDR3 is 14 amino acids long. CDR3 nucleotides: TGTGCCAGCAGGAGGGCTAGCGGAACCTTTGGGCAGTACTTC. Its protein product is CASRRASGTFGQYF.

CDR3 nucleotides: TGTGCCAGCAGCCCCGGGGGGGGCAATCAGCCCCAGCATTTT. Translated: CASSPGGGNQPQHF. The V gene is TRBV9, the J gene TRBJ1-5; TRBD1 might be the D (5 bases). The CDR3 consists of 14 residues. CDR1 and CDR2 (germline): SGDLS, YYNGEE. V was shortened by 4 bases and J by 2 bases, with 10 bases between the two germline ends.

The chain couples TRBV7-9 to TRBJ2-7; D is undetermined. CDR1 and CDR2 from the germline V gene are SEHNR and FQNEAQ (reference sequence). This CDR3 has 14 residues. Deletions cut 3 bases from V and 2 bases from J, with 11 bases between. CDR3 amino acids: CASSLAGLAYEQYF. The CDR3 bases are TGTGCCAGCAGCTTGGCAGGCCTGGCCTACGAGCAGTACTTC.